What follows is one T cell receptor beta chain and its context. What it recognizes is unknown. Clones were sequenced by immunoSEQ multiplex PCR, and TCRdb holds only the in-frame ones, with some missing. The table lists over 11,000 clones, around 84% of them singletons. Stated time point: identical roughly ten-day culture without peptide (control). Every patient had mismatch repair deficiency by PCR or immunohistochemistry. In germline, CDR1 is MGHRA, CDR2 YSYEKL. The CDR3 consists of 16 residues. V was clipped by 1 base and J by 5 bases, with 14 bases between them. This record comes from a study of PD-1 blockade in mismatch repair-deficient tumors. Study summary: Patients had about 13 mismatch repair-deficient cancer types and were previously treated and progressing.

Study-wide points: All three positive peptides came from frameshift mutations, yielding 142 blood TCRs.

This sequence originates from an adult with mismatch repair-deficient cancer. Specimen: cells cultured in vitro, collected from a patient treated with pembrolizumab. The V gene is TRBV4-1, the J gene TRBJ2-2; possible D gene TRBD2, 6 bases. The CDR3 region is CASSQGGVGGTGELFF. As DNA, the CDR3 is TGCGCCAGCAGCCAAGGGGGGGTCGGAGGGACCGGGGAGCTGTTTTTT.